This is a list of T cell receptor beta chains from one sample in a study of beta chain features in type 1 diabetes. Assay: immunoSEQ multiplex PCR; the TCRdb copy retains only in-frame clones and omits some. The sample has approximately 40,000 clones, approximately 53% seen once. Source material: stem cell memory CD4+ T cells from blood. These TCRs come from a woman in her twenties or thirties in good health. The conserved cysteine and the conserved F or W are not part of the CDR3 here.

v_call cdr3_aa
TRBV9 ASSPRTDTEAF
TRBV19 ASSLRTGTTEQY
TRBV9 ASSAGQDQETQY
TRBV11-2 ASSLGQLTGELF
TRBV7-2 ASSLVAGGLETQY
TRBV28 ASNPGAGGAFLDGYT
TRBV4-3 ASSQDRALAGVEGYNEQF
TRBV4-1 ASSQGSQVSNSYEQY
TRBV14 ASSQDSGVISGTQY
TRBV28 ASNEQGNYGYT
TRBV7-9 ASSYGRVETQY
TRBV5-4 ASSDRTGGDTEAF
TRBV4-2 ASSQFPGSNTDTQY
TRBV18 ASSPPGTGMETQY
TRBV29-1 SVRELAVIYNEQF
TRBV30 AWSVGDRGSYNEQF
TRBV7-3 ASSLRGHEQF
TRBV28 ASSPPWIAGTDTQY
TRBV7-2 ASSFRYASSYNEQF
TRBV10-3 ATARADNQPQH
TRBV7-2 ASSLAPGLGYEQY
TRBV7-2 ASSLNSGGHEQF
TRBV6-5 ASSYRDSYEQY
TRBV28 ASSVLVSGSSYEQY
TRBV7-9 ASSLWGVANTGELF
TRBV5-6 ASSLGWPFVETQY
TRBV7-2 ASSGGTGGDTQY
TRBV7-9 ASSSPAGLVYNEQF
TRBV30 AWSVRRGFVTGTQY
TRBV5-1 ASSLPSGGTDTQY
TRBV30 AWRHFGSGAITSNEQF
TRBV18 ASSGETQY
TRBV7-3 ASSLTRIAAGSGELF
TRBV7-3 ASSLRRAGEDEAF
TRBV5-1 ASSLTWDSQPLH
TRBV25-1 ASSESQGYTGELF
TRBV19 ASRPTGTQIKDTQY
TRBV29-1 SVGASGSAY
TRBV7-9 ASSSWTGASEQY
TRBV10-3 AIRTSEGNEQF
TRBV5-8 ASSLLGLAQF
TRBV18 ASSPQSTGGDEQY
TRBV5-4 ASSPDSGRTVNEQF
TRBV30 AWSVGQGVEPQH
TRBV7-3 ASSSPGLAGGTDTQY